This TCR beta chain was recorded in a study of T cell repertoires in cytomegalovirus infection. At the level of the study: An indication of both CMV infection and matching HLA type came from public TCR beta signatures. Whole-study results and caveats: HLA-C-restricted CMV clonotypes gave the most frequent clonotype in two of eight donors. Frequencies of public TCR beta families were cumulated, and this identified carriers of CMV plus the relevant HLA.

Using its own MiXCR run on the reads, TCRdb lists one record per CDR3 protein. The sample lists hundreds of thousands of distinct CDR3 sequences, roughly 24% occurring once. Details on this clonotype: Its antigen is undetermined.

The CDR3 loop spans 11 amino acids. Germline CDR1 reads SEHNR; CDR2 reads FQNEAQ (reference sequence). The V end was cut by 6 bases, the J end by 2 bases, with 4 bases between. Material: CD8+ T cells from PBMCs. This clonotype was obtained from a human donor in good health (CMV status not recorded). Some clones in this sample may be carry-over from other donors' samples. The chain has TRBV7-9 and TRBJ1-2; D not resolved. The chain's CDR3 is CASRINYGYTF. CDR3 sequence (DNA): TGTGCCAGCAGAATCAACTATGGCTACACCTTC.